The 24 T cell receptor beta chains in this list originate from one sample, sequenced in a study of Graves' ophthalmopathy and Graves' hyperthyroidism. Investigators amplified TCR beta CDR3 regions from RNA transcripts. Amplification began with first-round RT-PCR using HTBI primers, then second-round multiplex PCR was performed. MiXCR, applied by TCRdb to the multiplex PCR reads, yields one record per CDR3 protein. The data show fewer than 600,000 distinct CDR3 sequences, around 14% seen once. Sequencing was done on a sample of blood. The receptors here all came from a woman aged 25 to 39 with Graves' ophthalmopathy.

The CDR3 loop is CASSLAGTGWGNTGELFF. CDR3 bases: TGTGCCAGCAGCTTGGCCGGGACAGGGTGGGGGAACACCGGGGAGCTGTTTTTT. This chain links TRBV7-2 with TRBJ2-2, with 9 bases fitting TRBD1. The CDR3 totals 18 residues. Germline CDR1 and CDR2: SGHTA and FQGNSA. Trimming cost V 3 bases and J 1 base; bases outside gene matches: 9. The whole variable domain, filled in from reference TRBV7-2 and TRBJ2-2, reads GAGVSQSPSNKVTEKGKDVELRCDPISGHTALYWYRQSLGQGLEFLIYFQGNSAPDKSGLPSDRFSAERTGGSVSTLTIQRTQQEDSAVYLCASSLAGTGWGNTGELFFGEGSRLTVL.

This clonotype has ten or more counts. This chain links TRBV30 with TRBJ1-5; D possibly corresponds to TRBD1 (6 bases). The germline V gene encodes CDR1 GTSNPN and CDR2 SVGIG (reference sequence). The germline V and J ends were trimmed by 4 bases and 4 bases, with 11 bases remaining between them. This CDR3 has 13 residues. CDR3 sequence reads: CAWKGQQNQPQHF. The CDR3 nucleotides read TGTGCCTGGAAAGGACAGCAAAATCAGCCCCAGCATTTT. Full variable domain (missing parts from reference TRBV30 and TRBJ1-5): SQTIHQWPATLVQPVGSPLSLECTVEGTSNPNLYWYRQAAGRGLQLLFYSVGIGQISSEVPQNLSASRPQDRQFILSSKKLLLSDSGFYLCAWKGQQNQPQHFGDGTRLSIL.

This clonotype was recorded many times. The genes are TRBV6-1 and TRBJ1-1; D is possibly TRBD1 (5 bases). The CDR3 is 13 amino acids. Trimming pared 7 bases from V and 4 bases from J, leaving 13 bases between. CDR1 is MNHNS and CDR2 is SASEGT in the germline V gene. The CDR3 loop is CASKPVGGTEAFF. In DNA form, the CDR3 reads TGTGCCAGCAAGCCAGTTGGGGGCACTGAAGCTTTCTTT.

This clonotype was detected many times. The gene calls are TRBV12-3 or TRBV12-4 and TRBJ2-5; D unclear. The ends were cut back, 5 bases at V and 2 bases at J, with 12 bases in the middle. The CDR3 runs 14 residues. CDR3 nucleotide sequence: TGTGCCAGCAGTCCACAGAGCTCACAAGAGACCCAGTACTTC. It is translated as CASSPQSSQETQYF.

This clonotype occurred once. The chain employs TRBV6-1 and TRBJ2-7; 7 bases align to TRBD1. The CDR3 extends over 13 amino acids. Germline CDR1 reads MNHNS; CDR2 reads SASEGT. With V trimmed by 5 bases and J by 4 bases, 5 bases remained unmatched. CDR3 DNA sequence: TGTGCCAGCAGTCCGGACAGGAGGTACGAGCAGTACTTC. It translates to CASSPDRRYEQYF.

The genes are TRBV6-1 and TRBJ1-5, with D possibly being TRBD1 (5 bases). This CDR3 spans 15 amino acids. V shed 6 bases and J shed 4 bases, with 16 bases lying between them. Germline V CDR1 and CDR2: MNHNS, SASEGT. This CDR3 reads CASRLGPLLNQPQHF. CDR3 sequence (DNA): TGTGCCAGCAGGCTGGGGCCTCTTTTAAATCAGCCCCAGCATTTT.

This clonotype was recorded many times. The chain links TRBV28 to TRBJ1-2; D gene ambiguous. Germline V gene data show CDR1 as MDHEN and CDR2 as SYDVKM. CDR3 length: 15 amino acids. Trimming shortened V by 5 bases and J by 3 bases, and 16 bases separated the two germline ends. In DNA form, the CDR3 reads TGTGCCAGCAGTCGGACTCCGGGCGTATACTATGGCTACACCTTC. As protein: CASSRTPGVYYGYTF.

Ten or more counts support this clonotype. V usage is TRBV20-1 and J usage is TRBJ1-6; D is unclear. V was trimmed by 3 bases and J by 9 bases, leaving 9 bases between them. The CDR3 has 12 amino acids. Germline assignment: CDR1 DFQATT and CDR2 SNEGSKA (reference sequence). The chain's CDR3 is CSASGIGSPLHF. As DNA, the CDR3 is TGCAGTGCTAGCGGGATCGGTTCACCCCTCCACTTT.

This clonotype was seen many times. The chain recombines TRBV19 with TRBJ1-2, with D uncertain. The CDR3 spans 11 residues. CDR1 is LNHDA and CDR2 is SQIVND in the germline V gene (reference sequence). Trimming stripped 1 base from V and 8 bases from J, with 5 bases between. Written as DNA, the CDR3 is TGTGCCAGTAGTATAGGGAGCGGCTACACCTTC. Its protein is CASSIGSGYTF.

This clonotype was found many times. The chain joins TRBV7-8 to TRBJ1-6; weak D call: TRBD1 (6 bases). V lost 3 bases, J lost 8 bases, and 11 bases lay in between. CDR3 length equals 14 residues. The germline V gene encodes CDR1 SGHVS and CDR2 FQNEAQ. The CDR3 coding sequence is TGTGCCAGCAGCTTGGGAGGGGGTTATTCACCCCTCCACTTT. It codes for CASSLGGGYSPLHF.

In its sample, this clonotype was seen a few times. The chain uses TRBV6-2 or TRBV6-3 and TRBJ2-5, with a possible D match to TRBD2 (6 bases). Germline-derived CDR1 and CDR2 are MNHEY and SVGEGT. The V and J ends lost 8 bases and 4 bases respectively, with 14 bases between them. CDR3 length: 13 amino acids. CDR3 sequence reads: CASGLTRRETQYF. The CDR3 DNA reads TGTGCCAGCGGGCTGACTAGGCGAGAGACCCAGTACTTC.

This clonotype has more than one count but fewer than ten. The V and J genes are TRBV18 and TRBJ1-1, with TRBD1 matching 9 bases. The CDR3 extends over 14 amino acids. Losses at the gene ends were 2 bases for V and 5 bases for J; bases not matched to a gene: 3. CDR1 KGHSH and CDR2 LQKENI come from the germline V gene. CDR3 in amino acids: CASSPSGTGTEAFF. CDR3 coding DNA: TGTGCCAGCTCACCATCCGGGACAGGGACTGAAGCTTTCTTT.

This clonotype was counted many times. The chain joins TRBV2 to TRBJ2-7, with D possibly being TRBD1 (6 bases). CDR1 is SNHLY, CDR2 FYNNEI, per germline. With 0 bases removed from V and 3 bases from J, the gap between germline ends came to 12 bases. This CDR3 comprises 15 residues. The CDR3 DNA reads as TGTGCCAGCAGTGAAGCGCCGGACAGCTTCTACGAGCAGTACTTC. Translation gives CASSEAPDSFYEQYF.

The chain joins TRBV5-5 to TRBJ2-7; D is possibly TRBD1 (6 bases). This CDR3 region has 15 residues. With 2 bases removed from V and 4 bases from J, the gap between germline ends came to 16 bases. The germline V gene has CDR1 SGHKS and CDR2 YYEKEE (reference sequence). CDR3 protein: CASSFWGLALYEQYF. Written as DNA, the CDR3 is TGTGCCAGCAGCTTTTGGGGGCTTGCCCTTTACGAGCAGTACTTC.

The rearrangement links TRBV7-9 to TRBJ1-5; D not resolved. The ends were cut back, 7 bases at V and 3 bases at J, with 10 bases in the middle. Germline CDR1 reads SEHNR; CDR2 reads FQNEAQ (reference sequence). This CDR3 spans 13 amino acids. The DNA of the CDR3 is TGTGCCAGCATGCCAGAAGACAATCAGCCCCAGCATTTT. Its protein product is CASMPEDNQPQHF.

This clonotype has a count of ten or more. This chain links TRBV28 with TRBJ2-7; D call uncertain. Germline assignment: CDR1 MDHEN and CDR2 SYDVKM. V was pared by 3 bases and J by 7 bases, with 10 bases between. The CDR3 length is 12 residues. DNA for the CDR3: TGTGCCAGCAGTTTGGGTCCCCGGGAGCAGTACTTC. The encoded protein is CASSLGPREQYF.

This clonotype was observed at least ten times. The CDR3 DNA reads TGTGCCAGCACCCCACAGGGTTTGCGGGAGACCCAGTACTTC. It translates to CASTPQGLRETQYF. The rearrangement links TRBV6-1 to TRBJ2-5, with TRBD1 as a possible D gene (6 bases). This CDR3 has 14 residues. Germline lookup yields CDR1 MNHNS and CDR2 SASEGT. With 7 bases removed from V and 5 bases from J, the gap between germline ends came to 17 bases.

This clonotype was seen ten or more times. CDR3 DNA sequence: TGTGCCAGCAGCCCAGGAAGACCGAACACTGAAGCTTTCTTT. Translation gives CASSPGRPNTEAFF. The chain has TRBV7-8 and TRBJ1-1; D gene unclear. CDR1 is SGHVS and CDR2 is FQNEAQ in the germline V gene. Trimming took off 5 bases at V and 1 base at J, with 11 bases between the two ends. CDR3 length: 14 residues.

This clonotype was recorded many times. The chain recombines TRBV12-3 or TRBV12-4 with TRBJ2-4, with D possibly matching TRBD2 (6 bases). The V end lost 7 bases, the J end lost 0 bases, and 16 bases lay between the germline ends. The CDR3 has 16 amino acids. The CDR3 coding sequence is TGTGCCAGCACCATACAAGCGGGTCTAGCCAAAAACATTCAGTACTTC. The encoded protein is CASTIQAGLAKNIQYF.

This clonotype was detected ten times or more. The chain recombines TRBV6-5 with TRBJ2-2; a possible D gene is TRBD2 (5 bases). V was pared by 6 bases and J by 5 bases, with 16 bases between. This CDR3 is 15 amino acids long. Germline CDR1 MNHEY, CDR2 SVGAGI. The CDR3 DNA sequence: TGTGCCAGCAGCTATCCGACTACACGAACCGGGGAGCTGTTTTTT. This codes for CASSYPTTRTGELFF.

This clonotype was seen a handful of times. The V gene is TRBV11-2, the J gene TRBJ2-3; 12 bases agree with TRBD2. Germline CDR1 is SGHAT and CDR2 is FQNNGV. J lost 3 bases, V lost 5 bases, and 12 bases had no gene match. CDR3 length equals 18 residues. CDR3 sequence reads: CASSPHRTSGTRTDTQYF. Here the CDR3 DNA reads TGTGCCAGCAGCCCCCACCGGACTAGCGGGACAAGGACAGATACGCAGTATTTT.

This clonotype turned up a few times. CDR3 in DNA: TGTGCCAGCAGTACTACAGCCTACGAGCAGTACTTC. Its protein is CASSTTAYEQYF. The chain couples TRBV12-3 or TRBV12-4 to TRBJ2-7, with unresolved D. The length of the CDR3 is 12 residues. V dropped 5 bases and J dropped 2 bases, with 7 bases sitting between them.

This clonotype has at least ten counts. The genes are TRBV4-1 and TRBJ2-7; D is perhaps TRBD1 (5 bases). The CDR3 is 16 residues long. The ends were cut back, 2 bases at V and 5 bases at J, with 19 bases in the middle. CDR1 MGHRA and CDR2 YSYEKL come from the germline V gene. DNA for the CDR3: TGCGCCAGCAGCCAATTTAGGGGCAGGGCGATCGACGAGCAGTACTTC. This codes for CASSQFRGRAIDEQYF.

This clonotype was counted between two and nine times. This chain uses TRBV2 with TRBJ2-7; 9 bases are a match to TRBD1. Germline loops: CDR1 SNHLY, CDR2 FYNNEI. This CDR3 contains 13 residues. With V trimmed by 6 bases and J by 5 bases, 5 bases remained unmatched. Written as DNA, the CDR3 is TGTGCCAGCAGCCAGGACAGGGGTGACGAGCAGTACTTC. This codes for CASSQDRGDEQYF.